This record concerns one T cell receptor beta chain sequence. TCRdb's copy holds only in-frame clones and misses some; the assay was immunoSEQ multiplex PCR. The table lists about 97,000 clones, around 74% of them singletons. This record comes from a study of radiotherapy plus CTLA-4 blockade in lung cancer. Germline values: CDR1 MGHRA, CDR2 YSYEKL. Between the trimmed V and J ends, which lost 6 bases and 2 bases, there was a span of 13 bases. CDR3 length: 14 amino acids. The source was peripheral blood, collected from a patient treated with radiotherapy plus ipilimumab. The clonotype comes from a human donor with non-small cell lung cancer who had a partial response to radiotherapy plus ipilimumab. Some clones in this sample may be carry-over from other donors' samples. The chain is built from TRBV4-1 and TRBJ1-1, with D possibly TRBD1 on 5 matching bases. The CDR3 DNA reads TGCGCCAGCAGTCACTTACAGGTCAACACTGAAGCTTTCTTT. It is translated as CASSHLQVNTEAFF.